A single sample gave rise to the 22 T cell receptor beta chains below, sequenced in a study of blood T cell repertoires in COVID-19. TCRdb keeps only in-frame clones here, not all; method: immunoSEQ multiplex PCR. The sample contains fewer than 50,000 clones, more than 70% of which appear only once. Sequenced input: peripheral blood. The source of these receptors is a human donor in a cohort sampled during active COVID-19.

The chain couples TRBV27 to TRBJ2-2, with D tentatively TRBD1 (6 bases). This CDR3 region has 13 residues. Germline V gene sequence: CDR1 MNHEY, CDR2 SMNVEV (reference sequence). Trimming removed 5 bases from V and 6 bases from J, with 10 bases in between. This chain's CDR3 is CASSAGAAGELFF. The CDR3 DNA reads as TGTGCCAGCAGTGCAGGGGCGGCCGGGGAGCTGTTTTTT.

This chain connects TRBV7-2 to TRBJ2-5; TRBD2 agrees at 7 bases. The CDR3 extends over 13 amino acids. Germline CDR1 reads SGHTA; CDR2 reads FQGNSA. The trim removed 6 bases at V and 6 bases at J, leaving 7 bases unmatched. The CDR3 sequence: CASRQRGGQTQYF. CDR3 DNA sequence: TGTGCCAGCAGACAGCGGGGCGGGCAGACCCAGTACTTC.

This sequence joins TRBV29-1 and TRBJ2-1, with 10 bases lining up with TRBD2. The CDR3 extends over 15 amino acids. The trim removed 4 bases at V and 6 bases at J, leaving 9 bases unmatched. CDR1 is SQVTM, CDR2 ANQGSEA, per germline. CDR3 protein: CSVGLAGGFFNEQFF. CDR3 bases: TGCAGCGTTGGTTTAGCGGGAGGATTTTTCAATGAGCAGTTCTTC.

The rearrangement uses TRBV24-1 and TRBJ2-1; a weak D match, TRBD2 (5 bases). CDR3 length: 15 residues. V shed 2 bases and J shed 7 bases, with 14 bases lying between them. The germline V gene encodes CDR1 KGHDR and CDR2 SFDVKD. CDR3 DNA: TGTGCCACCAGTGATTCGAGGGCGACGACAAATGAGCAGTTCTTC. Its protein is CATSDSRATTNEQFF.

The chain combines TRBV19 with TRBJ2-7; 9 nucleotides match TRBD2. The V gene's germline CDR1 is LNHDA and CDR2 SQIVND (reference sequence). With 6 bases clipped from V and 1 base from J, the junction kept 7 bases outside the gene matches. The CDR3 spans 15 residues. The CDR3 here is CASSEPGLASYEQYF. In nucleotides, the CDR3 is TGTGCCAGTAGCGAACCGGGACTAGCATCCTACGAGCAGTACTTC.

V usage is TRBV19 and J usage is TRBJ1-6; D not certain. This CDR3 spans 17 amino acids. CDR1 and CDR2 (germline): LNHDA, SQIVND (reference sequence). Trimming stripped 1 base from V and 3 bases from J, with 13 bases between. Here the CDR3 reads CASSIVGRSDYNSPLHF. CDR3 bases: TGTGCCAGTAGTATAGTTGGCCGGAGCGACTATAATTCACCCCTCCACTTT.

The chain joins TRBV19 to TRBJ1-2; 9 nucleotides line up with TRBD1. The germline V gene encodes CDR1 LNHDA and CDR2 SQIVND (reference sequence). V dropped 5 bases and J dropped 0; count of bases not matched to a gene: 7. CDR3 length: 16 amino acids. The CDR3 nucleotides are TGTGCCAGTAGTGCTGACAGGGGGTCTTCTAACTATGGCTACACCTTC. It is translated as CASSADRGSSNYGYTF.

This chain joins TRBV5-1 and TRBJ1-5; D unclear. V shed 0 bases and J shed 7 bases, with 11 bases lying between them. CDR1 is SGHRS and CDR2 is YFSETQ in the germline V gene. The CDR3 is made up of 14 amino acids. The CDR3 loop reads CASSLEPSVQPQHF. The DNA for the CDR3 is TGCGCCAGCAGCTTGGAACCCAGCGTGCAGCCCCAGCATTTT.

The chain recombines TRBV19 with TRBJ1-2; 8 nucleotides match TRBD1. Losses at the gene ends were 5 bases for V and 2 bases for J; bases not matched to a gene: 10. The CDR3 runs to 16 residues. Germline CDR1 is LNHDA and CDR2 is SQIVND (reference sequence). The CDR3 DNA is TGTGCCAGTAGTGTAACCGGGACAGGTGACAACTATGGCTACACCTTC. Translating gives CASSVTGTGDNYGYTF.

The chain has TRBV5-6 and TRBJ1-1; TRBD1 might be the D (6 bases). Per the germline V gene, CDR1 is SGHDT and CDR2 is YYEEEE. The CDR3 runs 13 residues. Trimming removed 7 bases at V and 1 base at J, with 11 bases between. The DNA of the CDR3 is TGTGCCAGCCTCTGGGGACAGAACACTGAAGCTTTCTTT. Translation: CASLWGQNTEAFF.

The chain is built from TRBV19 and TRBJ2-2; 9 bases are a match to TRBD2. The CDR3 consists of 15 residues. With V trimmed by 3 bases and J by 6 bases, 5 bases remained unmatched. In germline, CDR1 is LNHDA, CDR2 SQIVND (reference sequence). The CDR3 region is CASSIRLAEAGELFF. DNA for the CDR3: TGTGCCAGTAGTATCCGACTAGCGGAGGCCGGGGAGCTGTTTTTT.

The CDR3 DNA sequence: TGTGCCAGCAGCCAAGATGGGACAGGGTCGGCTTTCTTT. Its translation is CASSQDGTGSAFF. This sequence joins TRBV3-1 (or the pseudogene TRBV3-2) and TRBJ1-1, with TRBD1 identical over 9 bases. CDR3 length equals 13 residues. V shed 0 bases, J shed 11 bases, and the junction held 4 bases outside the gene matches. CDR1 is LGHDT, CDR2 YNNKEL, per germline (reference sequence).

The chain carries TRBV6-5 and TRBJ2-3; 10 positions match TRBD2. CDR3 length: 15 residues. CDR1 is MNHEY, CDR2 SVGAGI, per germline. J was trimmed by 4 bases and V by 4 bases; bases with no gene match: 5. The CDR3 DNA sequence: TGTGCCAGCAGTTGGAGCGGGGGGGCTGCAGATACGCAGTATTTT. Its translation is CASSWSGGAADTQYF.

The chain uses TRBV2 and TRBJ2-7, with D possibly TRBD2 on 5 matching bases. The CDR3 totals 13 residues. From germline, CDR1 is SNHLY and CDR2 FYNNEI. The V and J ends lost 11 bases and 4 bases respectively, with 18 bases between them. CDR3 nucleotide sequence: TGTGCCTCCAAACGAGCGGTACCTTACGAGCAGTACTTC. Translation: CASKRAVPYEQYF. Complete variable domain (other parts from reference TRBV2 and TRBJ2-7): EPEVTQTPSHQVTQMGQEVILRCVPISNHLYFYWYRQILGQKVEFLVSFYNNEISEKSEIFDDQFSVERPDGSNFTLKIRSTKLEDSAMYFCASKRAVPYEQYFGPGTRLTVT.

J is TRBJ1-4 and V is TRBV6-6; TRBD1 aligns across 7 bases. V gave up 8 bases and J gave up 6 bases; unmatched junction bases: 9. Germline-derived CDR1 and CDR2 are MNHNY and SVGAGI (reference sequence). The CDR3 sequence is 14 residues long. As DNA, the CDR3 is TGTGCCAGCCTAAAACAGGGGTCGTATGAAAAACTGTTTTTT. This translates into CASLKQGSYEKLFF.

The rearrangement joins TRBV7-9 to TRBJ2-3; TRBD1 matches 9 bases. The CDR3 totals 16 residues. The J segment lost 1 base and the V segment lost 5 bases, leaving 7 bases of the junction unmatched. Germline V lookup: CDR1 SEHNR, CDR2 FQNEAQ (reference sequence). The CDR3 spells CASSRRTGEGTDTQYF. The CDR3 coding sequence is TGTGCCAGCAGCCGCCGGACAGGGGAGGGCACAGATACGCAGTATTTT.

The chain links TRBV14 to TRBJ1-1, with 10 bases that match TRBD1. Trimming at V came to 8 bases and at J to 3 bases, leaving 9 bases not matched to a gene. CDR1 is SGHDN and CDR2 is FVKESK in the germline V gene. The CDR3 loop spans 15 amino acids. CDR3 residues: CASRRQGASDTEAFF. Here the CDR3 DNA reads TGTGCCAGCCGGAGACAGGGGGCATCCGACACTGAAGCTTTCTTT.

The chain uses TRBV2 and TRBJ1-1, with TRBD1 matching 9 bases. Germline V lookup: CDR1 SNHLY, CDR2 FYNNEI. The CDR3 length is 18 residues. Unmatched junction bases numbered 16, after V lost 4 bases and J lost 4 bases. In DNA form, the CDR3 reads TGTGCCAGCAGTGTCGAACAGTGGACAGGGGTGAGAAGCACTGAAGCTTTCTTT. This translates into CASSVEQWTGVRSTEAFF.

The chain couples TRBV7-9 to TRBJ1-5; TRBD1 is a possible D gene (6 bases). The CDR3 runs to 16 residues. V was shortened by 4 bases and J by 3 bases, with 16 bases between the two germline ends. From germline, CDR1 is SEHNR and CDR2 FQNEAQ (reference sequence). DNA of the CDR3: TGTGCCAGCAGCTCGGGACAACCGGCTTCCAATCAGCCCCAGCATTTT. Protein: CASSSGQPASNQPQHF.

The chain links TRBV19 to TRBJ1-1, with D unclear. The CDR3 is made up of 14 amino acids. The germline V gene encodes CDR1 LNHDA and CDR2 SQIVND (reference sequence). V was trimmed by 7 bases and J by 1 base, leaving 13 bases between them. This chain's CDR3 is CASTPRGANTEAFF. As DNA, the CDR3 is TGTGCCAGTACCCCCCGCGGTGCGAACACTGAAGCTTTCTTT.

The genes are TRBV6-2 or TRBV6-3 and TRBJ2-7; the D is unclear. Trimming shortened V by 0 bases and J by 0 bases, and 12 bases separated the two germline ends. CDR3 length equals 16 residues. Germline assignment: CDR1 MNHEY and CDR2 SVGEGT. The CDR3 coding sequence is TGTGCCAGCAGTTACTCCGACATTTTAAGCTCCTACGAGCAGTACTTC. It translates to CASSYSDILSSYEQYF.

The genes are TRBV5-1 and TRBJ2-5, with 12 positions matching TRBD2. Germline CDR1 and CDR2: SGHRS and YFSETQ. This CDR3 region has 17 residues. V dropped 1 base and J dropped 1; count of bases not matched to a gene: 5. This chain's CDR3 is CASSLTSGGPSQETQYF. DNA for the CDR3: TGCGCCAGCAGCTTGACTAGCGGGGGGCCATCCCAAGAGACCCAGTACTTC.